This T cell receptor (beta chain) was profiled in a study of Tregs in tolerant kidney transplant recipients (dated by TCRdb to about 2019). General notes on the study: Before combined kidney and bone marrow transplantation, this study identified donor-specific regulatory T cells using TCRbeta sequencing and then followed those same cells after transplant. TCRbeta repertoire sequencing was used in a few healthy controls to compare several methods for expanding Tregs specific for an allogeneic donor.

Worth noting for this clone: Its antigen is unknown. Per-nucleotide qualities are absent, and no much larger clonotype sits a single base away.

Genomic DNA was extracted from sorted cells with the QIAGEN DNeasy Blood and Tissue Kit for TCRbeta CDR3 sequencing. High-throughput TCRbeta CDR3 sequencing, including PCR amplification with bias correction and internal controls, was performed commercially through immunoSEQ. The original methods were these. A unique productive TCRbeta sequence was defined by the CDR3 nucleotide sequence when primers matched, and otherwise by the CDR3 amino acid sequence together with the Vbeta and Jbeta genes. To correct sorting error, sequences shared between sorted populations at a frequency ratio of 2:1 or less were removed; the rest were assigned to the higher population. Sequences were defined as donor-reactive when expanded at least 5-fold in CFSE-low cells versus unstimulated cells and present at a frequency of at least 0.01% in CFSE-low cells. Jensen-Shannon divergence calculated on the top 100 TCRbeta sequences ranked by frequency was used to measure repertoire divergence. When a sample had multiple sequencing runs, each run was corrected for sorting error separately and the runs were then pooled. What TCRdb holds here is the immuneACCESS table cut down to in-frame rearrangements. Part of the clones is not present; checked against another copy, under half of the missing clones reflect an unresolved V gene, and the others are unexplained. That table is the source of V, J and clone size, and D and trimming were worked out from the DNA. The sample records roughly 68,000 clones, roughly 84% of which are singletons. About 4.5% of the sample lies in the top ten.

CDR3 length: 13 amino acids, cysteine to phenylalanine. CDR3 DNA only is kept here, 39 bases in frame from base 1. Trimming costs V 7 bases and J 5 bases, and their ends lie 15 bases apart. CDR1 LNHDA and CDR2 SQIVND are derived from the germline V gene (reference sequence). What the authors observed across the whole study: Expanding Tregs with activated donor B cells appeared to identify the most biologically relevant and donor-specific TCRbeta repertoire. The study was constrained by small patient numbers, and validation of the findings is required in larger populations and under other immunosuppression protocols. Although technical replication error seemed to be minimal, the question of biological reproducibility was not addressed directly.

Thawed PBMCs were FACS-sorted into unstimulated Tregs (CD4+CD25+CD127-), CD4+ non-Tregs (CD4+CD25-), CD4 cells and CD8 cells. Healthy control blood came either as purchased buffy coats or from healthy volunteers. Healthy control blood was separated into PBMCs by Ficoll density gradient and cryopreserved, and patient PBMCs were collected both before and after transplant. Rearrangement joined TRBV19 to TRBJ2-7; possibly the D gene is TRBD1, per 6 matching bases. The receptor comes from a human donor in good health. The sample consisted of CD4+ T cells from blood. The bases read TGTGCCAGTATGGGGGCGAGGATGGACGAGCAGTACTTC. Its protein reads: CASMGARMDEQYF.